This T cell receptor (beta chain) is drawn from a study of technical replicates of blood from several donors. Germline assignment: CDR1 SNHLY and CDR2 FYNNEI. The junction had 7 bases not matched to a gene; V was cut back by 7 bases and J by 6 bases. The CDR3 consists of 14 residues. The assay was immunoSEQ multiplex PCR, and TCRdb's table has in-frame clones only and misses some. The sample includes about 97,000 clones, just under 95% seen only once; the top ten take 0.3% to 0.35%. The chain joins TRBV2 to TRBJ2-1, with 9 nucleotides matching TRBD2. This clonotype originated in a human donor in good health. Sequenced material: T cells isolated from PBMCs. This chain's CDR3 is CASKWGLASNEQFF. The CDR3 DNA reads TGTGCCAGCAAATGGGGACTAGCTTCCAATGAGCAGTTCTTC.